The sample holds one count of the clone carrying this T cell receptor (beta chain). Measured with immunoSEQ multiplex PCR; TCRdb has only the in-frame clones, and not every one. The sample lists 200,000 to 300,000 clones, roughly 81% occurring once. The sample comes from a study of blood T cell repertoires in COVID-19. The CDR3 is 14 amino acids. The ends lost 2 bases at V and 5 bases at J; junction bases unmatched: 4. The V gene's germline CDR1 is MNHEY and CDR2 SVGAGI. Specimen: peripheral blood. This sequence originates from an elderly woman with COVID-19, enrolled during active disease. The V and J genes are TRBV6-5 and TRBJ1-1; TRBD1 agrees at 8 bases. In DNA, the CDR3 is TGTGCCAGCAGTTACAACAGGGGGGCTACTGAAGCTTTCTTT. It is translated as CASSYNRGATEAFF.